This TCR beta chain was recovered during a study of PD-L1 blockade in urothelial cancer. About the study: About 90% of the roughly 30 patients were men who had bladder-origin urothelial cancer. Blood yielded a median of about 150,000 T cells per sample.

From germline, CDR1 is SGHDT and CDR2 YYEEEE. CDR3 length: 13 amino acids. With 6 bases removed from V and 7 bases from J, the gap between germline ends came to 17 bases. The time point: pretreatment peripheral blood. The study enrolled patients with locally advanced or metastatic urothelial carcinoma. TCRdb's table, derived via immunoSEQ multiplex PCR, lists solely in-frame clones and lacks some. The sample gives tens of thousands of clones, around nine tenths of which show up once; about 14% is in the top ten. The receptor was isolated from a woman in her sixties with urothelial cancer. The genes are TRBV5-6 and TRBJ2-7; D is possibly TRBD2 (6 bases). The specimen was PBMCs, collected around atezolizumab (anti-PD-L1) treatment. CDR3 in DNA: TGTGCCAGCACCACGGCTGGGAGGTTAGAGCAGTACTTC. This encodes CASTTAGRLEQYF.